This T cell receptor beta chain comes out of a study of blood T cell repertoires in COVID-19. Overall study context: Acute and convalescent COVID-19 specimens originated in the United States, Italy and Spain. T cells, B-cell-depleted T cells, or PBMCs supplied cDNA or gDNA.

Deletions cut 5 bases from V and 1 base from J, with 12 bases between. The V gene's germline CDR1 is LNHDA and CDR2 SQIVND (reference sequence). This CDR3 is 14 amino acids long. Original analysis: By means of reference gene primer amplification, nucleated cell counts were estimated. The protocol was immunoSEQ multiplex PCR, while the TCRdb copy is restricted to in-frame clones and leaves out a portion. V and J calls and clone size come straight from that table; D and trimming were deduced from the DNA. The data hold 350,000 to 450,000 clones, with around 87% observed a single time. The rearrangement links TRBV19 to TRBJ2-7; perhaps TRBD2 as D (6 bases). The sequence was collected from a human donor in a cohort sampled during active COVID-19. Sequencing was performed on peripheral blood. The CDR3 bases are TGTGCCAGTAGTTGGTTCGGGGGATCCTACGAGCAGTACTTC. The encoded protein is CASSWFGGSYEQYF. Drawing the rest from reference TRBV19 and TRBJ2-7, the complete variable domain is DGGITQSPKYLFRKEGQNVTLSCEQNLNHDAMYWYRQDPGQGLRLIYYSQIVNDFQKGDIAEGYSVSREKKESFPLTVTSAQKNPTAFYLCASSWFGGSYEQYFGPGTRLTVT.